Below are 8 T cell receptor beta chains sequenced from a single sample in a study of T cells in Graves' hyperthyroidism and ophthalmopathy. Amplification yielded TCR beta CDR3 regions, with RNA transcripts as the source. Initially, a first-round RT-PCR of the TCR CDR3 employed the HTBI primer set. Via MiXCR, TCRdb re-called the multiplex PCR reads, giving one row per CDR3 protein. The table has about half a million distinct CDR3 sequences, 16% seen once. Sequencing was done on a sample of blood. The source of these receptors is a woman aged 25 to 39 with Graves' ophthalmopathy.

J is TRBJ2-1 and V is TRBV7-6; weak D call: TRBD2 (6 bases). V was trimmed by 1 base and J by 9 bases, leaving 22 bases between them. CDR3 length: 17 amino acids. In germline, CDR1 is SGHVS, CDR2 FNYEAQ. In DNA form, the CDR3 reads TGTGCCAGCAGCTTAGTTGTGGGGGACTCATTAGGTAGTGAGCAGTTCTTC. Its protein is CASSLVVGDSLGSEQFF.

Many counts were recorded for this clonotype. V usage is TRBV29-1 and J usage is TRBJ2-2; a possible D gene is TRBD1 (6 bases). The CDR3 contains 14 residues. Germline lookup yields CDR1 SQVTM and CDR2 ANQGSEA. Trimming stripped 3 bases from V and 5 bases from J, with 13 bases between. The CDR3 here is CSVDGSGVTGELFF. As DNA, the CDR3 is TGCAGCGTTGATGGGTCAGGGGTTACCGGGGAGCTGTTTTTT.

Many counts were recorded for this clonotype. The genes are TRBV7-2 and TRBJ2-7; 8 nucleotides line up with TRBD1. Germline lookup yields CDR1 SGHTA and CDR2 FQGNSA. The CDR3 sequence is 14 residues long. The trim removed 5 bases at V and 2 bases at J, leaving 5 bases unmatched. The DNA for the CDR3 is TGTGCCAGCAGCCCCCCGGGACAGGCCTACGAGCAGTACTTC. It specifies CASSPPGQAYEQYF. Full variable domain (rest looked up from reference TRBV7-2 and TRBJ2-7): GAGVSQSPSNKVTEKGKDVELRCDPISGHTALYWYRQSLGQGLEFLIYFQGNSAPDKSGLPSDRFSAERTGGSVSTLTIQRTQQEDSAVYLCASSPPGQAYEQYFGPGTRLTVT.

In this sample, this clonotype turned up many times. The V call is TRBV6-1, the J call TRBJ2-5; D unresolved. Deletions cut 6 bases from V and 5 bases from J, with 19 bases between. The CDR3 totals 15 residues. Germline V gene sequence: CDR1 MNHNS, CDR2 SASEGT. The CDR3 is CASRGRTEARETQYF. Here the CDR3 DNA reads TGTGCCAGCAGGGGTAGGACGGAAGCTAGGGAGACCCAGTACTTC.

This clonotype was counted ten times or more. The CDR3 here is CASSELAGGPDTQYF. As DNA, the CDR3 is TGTGCCAGCAGTGAACTAGCGGGAGGGCCAGATACGCAGTATTTT. The chain couples TRBV6-1 to TRBJ2-3; TRBD2 matches at 12 bases. This CDR3 has 15 amino acids. Losses at the gene ends were 2 bases for V and 4 bases for J; bases not matched to a gene: 1. Germline V gene data show CDR1 as MNHNS and CDR2 as SASEGT.

This clonotype showed up many times. The chain employs TRBV20-1 and TRBJ2-1, with TRBD2 matching over 7 bases. The CDR3 has 14 residues. Trimming removed 3 bases from V and 7 bases from J; junction bases left unmatched: 9. Germline V CDR1 and CDR2: DFQATT, SNEGSKA (reference sequence). The CDR3: CSASGGRARNEQFF. DNA for the CDR3: TGCAGTGCTAGTGGGGGGAGGGCCAGGAATGAGCAGTTCTTC.

This clonotype was found many times. The chain is built from TRBV12-3 or TRBV12-4 and TRBJ1-5; D gene ambiguous. Trimming took off 3 bases at V and 9 bases at J, with 12 bases between the two ends. The CDR3 is 13 amino acids. As DNA, the CDR3 is TGTGCCAGCAGTTTTAAGGGAATAGGGCCCCAGCATTTT. Translated, it gives CASSFKGIGPQHF.

The count of this clonotype is one. Being one base from a much bigger clone, this may be a read error. V is TRBV7-3 and J is TRBJ2-3, with a weak D call TRBD2 (6 bases). Germline V gene sequence: CDR1 SGHTA, CDR2 FQGTGA. The CDR3 totals 15 residues. Trimming took 5 bases from V and 5 from J, leaving 17 bases between them. CDR3 sequence (DNA): TGTGCCAGCAGCCCCCGACGGGGGAATAGAGATACGCAGTATTTT. As protein: CASSPRRGNRDTQYF.